The clone carrying this TCR beta chain has a handful of counts. Its antigen is undetermined. The repertoire was sequenced with immunoSEQ multiplex PCR; TCRdb's copy has only in-frame clones and lacks some. This table has some 260,000 clones, about 90% appearing once. The record originates from a study of cytomegalovirus exposure and HLA in healthy donors. Study-level background: Later analysis reported that the roughly 120 validation repertoires shared the platform of the 600 to 750 first-cohort repertoires. Study-level results: High sensitivity and specificity were reportedly achieved when the classifier diagnosed cytomegalovirus status. In vitro work confirmed that a few CMV-associated chains recognize CMV antigens.

This CDR3 is 15 amino acids long. Trimming pared 7 bases from V and 7 bases from J, leaving 19 bases between. Germline V gives CDR1 MNHNY, CDR2 SVGAGI (reference sequence). This clonotype originated in a man aged 18-30 years in good health and CMV-seropositive. This chain connects TRBV6-6 to TRBJ2-2; the D is unclear. The sequencing sample was made of PBMCs. The CDR3 DNA is TGTGCCAGCACACGGTACGACGCTGGTGGCGGGGAGCTGTTTTTT. Protein sequence: CASTRYDAGGGELFF.